This T cell receptor beta chain appears in the sequencing data of a study of graft-versus-host responses after intestinal transplantation. Across the study: Among the recipients, all got anti-thymocyte globulin induction and then tacrolimus and steroids for around 3 years.

Clones were sequenced by immunoSEQ multiplex PCR, and TCRdb holds only the in-frame ones, with some missing. Among over 80,000 clones listed, approximately 85% were seen once. General study points: Early post-transplant falls in HvG clones accompanied the peak levels of circulating GvH clones.

The CDR3 is 14 amino acids. Trimming took 0 bases from V and 9 from J, leaving 12 bases between them. Per germline, CDR1 SGHNT and CDR2 YENEEA. Remarks on this clone: Antigen unknown.

V is TRBV11-3 and J is TRBJ1-5; no clear D gene. Sample: PBMCs, taken 255 days after intestinal transplant. The sequence derives from a human patient who received an intestinal transplant, so some T cells may come from the graft donor. The CDR3 DNA reads as TGTGCCAGCAGCTTAGAGCCGGTTCTTTGGCCCCAGCATTTT. Translating it yields CASSLEPVLWPQHF.